This TCR beta chain was retrieved from a study of OX40 agonist ivuxolimab in advanced cancers. TCRdb keeps only in-frame clones here, not all; method: immunoSEQ multiplex PCR. The repertoire holds about 55,000 clones, with over 70% as singletons. Between the trimmed V and J ends, which lost 4 bases and 4 bases, there was a span of 9 bases. CDR3 length: 12 amino acids. CDR1 is SGHTS, CDR2 YDEGEE, per germline. Sequencing used CD4+ or CD8+ T cells sorted from blood, obtained in a trial of the OX40 agonist ivuxolimab. The genes are TRBV5-8 and TRBJ2-7; D may be TRBD2 (5 bases). The TCR originated in an adult with an advanced solid tumor such as melanoma, head and neck, liver or kidney cancer. The CDR3 sequence is CASSPPGYEQYF. As DNA, the CDR3 is TGTGCCAGCAGCCCCCCGGGGTACGAGCAGTACTTC.